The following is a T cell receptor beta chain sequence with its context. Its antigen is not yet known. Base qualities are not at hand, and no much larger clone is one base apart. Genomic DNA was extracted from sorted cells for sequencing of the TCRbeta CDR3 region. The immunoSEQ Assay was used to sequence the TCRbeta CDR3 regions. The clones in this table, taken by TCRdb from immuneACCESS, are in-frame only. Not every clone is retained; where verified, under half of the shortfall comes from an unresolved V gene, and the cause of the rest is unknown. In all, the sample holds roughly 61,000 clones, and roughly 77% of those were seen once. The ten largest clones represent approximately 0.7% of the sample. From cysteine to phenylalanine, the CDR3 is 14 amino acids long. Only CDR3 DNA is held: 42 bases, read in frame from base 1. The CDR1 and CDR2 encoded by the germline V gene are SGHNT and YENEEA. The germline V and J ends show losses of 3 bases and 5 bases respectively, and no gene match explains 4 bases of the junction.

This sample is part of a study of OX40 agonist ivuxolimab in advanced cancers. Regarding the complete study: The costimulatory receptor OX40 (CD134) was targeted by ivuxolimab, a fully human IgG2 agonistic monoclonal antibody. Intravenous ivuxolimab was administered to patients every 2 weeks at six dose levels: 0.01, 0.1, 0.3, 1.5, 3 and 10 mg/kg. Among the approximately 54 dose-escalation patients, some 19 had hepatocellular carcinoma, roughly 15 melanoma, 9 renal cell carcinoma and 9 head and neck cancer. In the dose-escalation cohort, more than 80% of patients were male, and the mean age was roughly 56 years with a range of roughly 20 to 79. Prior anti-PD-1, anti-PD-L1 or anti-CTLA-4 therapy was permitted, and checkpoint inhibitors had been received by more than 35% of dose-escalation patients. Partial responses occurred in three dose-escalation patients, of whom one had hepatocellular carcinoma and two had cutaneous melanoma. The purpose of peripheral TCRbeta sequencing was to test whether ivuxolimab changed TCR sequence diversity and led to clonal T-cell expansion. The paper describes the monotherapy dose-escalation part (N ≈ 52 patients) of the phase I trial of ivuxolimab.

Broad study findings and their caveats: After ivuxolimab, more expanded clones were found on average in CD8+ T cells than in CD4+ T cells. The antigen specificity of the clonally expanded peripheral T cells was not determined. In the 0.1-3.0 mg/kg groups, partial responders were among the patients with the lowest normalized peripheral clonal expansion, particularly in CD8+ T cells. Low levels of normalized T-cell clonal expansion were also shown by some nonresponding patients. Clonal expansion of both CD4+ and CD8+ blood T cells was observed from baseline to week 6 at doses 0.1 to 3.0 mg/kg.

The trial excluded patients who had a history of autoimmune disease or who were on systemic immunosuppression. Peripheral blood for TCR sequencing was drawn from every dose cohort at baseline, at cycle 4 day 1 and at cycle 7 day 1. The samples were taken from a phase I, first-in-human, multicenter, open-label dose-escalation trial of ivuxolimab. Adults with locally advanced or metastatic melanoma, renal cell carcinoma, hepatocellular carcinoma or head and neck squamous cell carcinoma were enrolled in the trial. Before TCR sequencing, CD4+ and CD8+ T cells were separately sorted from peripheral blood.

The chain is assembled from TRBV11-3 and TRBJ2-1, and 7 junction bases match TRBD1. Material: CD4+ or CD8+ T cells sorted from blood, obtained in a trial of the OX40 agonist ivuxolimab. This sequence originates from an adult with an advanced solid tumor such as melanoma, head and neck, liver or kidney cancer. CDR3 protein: CASSFRDRDNEQFF. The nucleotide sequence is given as TGTGCCAGCAGCTTTAGGGACAGAGACAATGAGCAGTTCTTC.